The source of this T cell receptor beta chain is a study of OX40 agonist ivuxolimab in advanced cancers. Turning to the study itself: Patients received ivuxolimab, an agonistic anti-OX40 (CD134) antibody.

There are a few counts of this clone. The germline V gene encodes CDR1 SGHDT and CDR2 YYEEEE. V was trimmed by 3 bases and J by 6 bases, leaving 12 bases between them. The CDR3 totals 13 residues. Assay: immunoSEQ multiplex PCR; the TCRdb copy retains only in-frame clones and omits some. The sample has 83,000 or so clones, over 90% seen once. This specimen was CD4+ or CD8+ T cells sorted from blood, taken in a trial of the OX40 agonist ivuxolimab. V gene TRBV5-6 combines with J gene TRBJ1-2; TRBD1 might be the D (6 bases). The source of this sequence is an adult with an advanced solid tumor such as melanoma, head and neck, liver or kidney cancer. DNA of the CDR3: TGTGCCAGCAGCTACCCGGCAGGGGATGGCTACACCTTC. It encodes CASSYPAGDGYTF.